This T cell receptor (beta chain) was sequenced during a study of cytomegalovirus exposure and HLA in healthy donors. V lost 3 bases to trimming and J lost 2 bases, with 7 bases between them. The CDR3 runs to 13 residues. Germline V gene data show CDR1 as SEHNR and CDR2 as FQNEAQ (reference sequence). PCR was performed using 60 Vbeta and 13 Jbeta primers. Produced via immunoSEQ multiplex PCR; TCRdb's table is partial and in-frame only. The profile shows under 100,000 clones, approximately 79% of them singletons. The receptor was isolated from a human donor in good health. The chain links TRBV7-9 to TRBJ2-5; D perhaps matches TRBD1 (5 bases). Input material: PBMCs. CDR3 region: CASSFRAQETQYF. The CDR3 nucleotides read TGTGCCAGCAGCTTCAGGGCTCAAGAGACCCAGTACTTC.